The clone carrying this TCR beta chain was detected many times. Its specificity is unknown. Each TRB amplification used about 230-550 ng of genomic DNA from blood. The trim removed 3 bases at V and 0 bases at J, leaving 8 bases unmatched. Germline V CDR1 and CDR2: LNHDA, SQIVND (reference sequence). CDR3 length equals 18 residues. The sample comes from a study of T and B cells in COVID-19 patients. The overall study: Blood was sampled from COVID-19 patients who were either actively infected or recovered.

BIOMED2 TRB-A/B primer pools were used in multiplex TRB PCR. Each CDR3 protein gets one entry after TCRdb re-called the multiplex PCR reads with MiXCR. The sample includes some 13,000 distinct CDR3 sequences, roughly 25% of them seen just once. The study's findings and limits: Few blood samples existed from mildly ill patients during symptoms or early in severe cases. At recovery TRB diversity and richness exceeded healthy donors, after highly clonal active COVID-19 repertoires.

The specimen sequenced was blood. This chain uses TRBV19 with TRBJ1-1; 12 positions agree with TRBD1. The TCR comes from a human donor who had recovered from COVID-19. The DNA of the CDR3 is TGTGCCAGTAGTATCGGGGGGACAGGGGGCGTCATGAACACTGAAGCTTTCTTT. Amino acids: CASSIGGTGGVMNTEAFF.